This TCR beta chain was sequenced in a study of blood T cell repertoires in COVID-19. The repertoire was sequenced with immunoSEQ multiplex PCR; TCRdb's copy has only in-frame clones and lacks some. Of about 120,000 clones in the sample, 80% to 90% were seen once. The CDR3 extends over 15 amino acids. Germline V gene data show CDR1 as SGHDT and CDR2 as YYEEEE. Unmatched junction bases numbered 3, after V lost 2 bases and J lost 5 bases. The source is a human donor in a cohort sampled during active COVID-19. The sample was peripheral blood. The genes are TRBV5-6 and TRBJ2-1; TRBD2 matches 11 bases. The CDR3 region is CASSFGSGGDNEQFF. CDR3 in DNA: TGTGCCAGCAGCTTTGGTAGCGGGGGGGACAATGAGCAGTTCTTC.